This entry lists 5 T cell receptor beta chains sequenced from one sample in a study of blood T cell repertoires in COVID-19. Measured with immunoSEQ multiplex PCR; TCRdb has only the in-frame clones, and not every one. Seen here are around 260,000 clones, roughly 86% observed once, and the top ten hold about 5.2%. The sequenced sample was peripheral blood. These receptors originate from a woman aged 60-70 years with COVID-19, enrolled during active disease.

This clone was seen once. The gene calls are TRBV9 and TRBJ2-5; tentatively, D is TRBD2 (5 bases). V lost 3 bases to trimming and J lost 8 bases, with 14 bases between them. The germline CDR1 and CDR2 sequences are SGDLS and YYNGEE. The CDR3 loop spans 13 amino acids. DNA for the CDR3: TGTGCCAGCAGCGAATCGGACTCCCTTACCCAGTACTTC. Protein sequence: CASSESDSLTQYF. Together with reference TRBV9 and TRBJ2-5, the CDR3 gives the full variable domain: DSGVTQTPKHLITATGQRVTLRCSPRSGDLSVYWYQQSLDQGLQFLIQYYNGEERAKGNILERFSAQQFPDLHSELNLSSLELGDSALYFCASSESDSLTQYFGPGTRLLVL.

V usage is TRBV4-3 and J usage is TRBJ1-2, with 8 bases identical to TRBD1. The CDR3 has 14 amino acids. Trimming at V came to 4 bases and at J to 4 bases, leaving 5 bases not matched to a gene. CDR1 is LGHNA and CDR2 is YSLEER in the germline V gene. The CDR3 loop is CASSRGQGPYGYTF. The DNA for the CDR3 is TGCGCCAGCAGCCGAGGACAGGGACCCTATGGCTACACCTTC.

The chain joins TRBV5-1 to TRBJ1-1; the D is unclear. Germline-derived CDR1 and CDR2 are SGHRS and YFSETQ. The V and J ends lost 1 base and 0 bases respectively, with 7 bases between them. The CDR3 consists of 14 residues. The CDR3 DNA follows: TGCGCCAGCAGCTTGAGCGGAATGAACACTGAAGCTTTCTTT. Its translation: CASSLSGMNTEAFF.

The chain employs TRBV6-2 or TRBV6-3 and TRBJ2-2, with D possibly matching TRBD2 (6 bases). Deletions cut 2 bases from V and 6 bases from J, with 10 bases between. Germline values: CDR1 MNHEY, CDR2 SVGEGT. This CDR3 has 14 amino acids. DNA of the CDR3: TGTGCCAGCAGTTACGCGGGGCGGTCCGGGGAGCTGTTTTTT. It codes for CASSYAGRSGELFF.

CDR3 coding DNA: TGTGCCAGCAGCCAAAGGACAGGGGTGCAGTACTTC. It codes for CASSQRTGVQYF. V usage is TRBV3-1 (or the pseudogene TRBV3-2) and J usage is TRBJ2-7; TRBD1 matches at 9 bases. Per germline, CDR1 LGHDT and CDR2 YNNKEL (reference sequence). Unmatched junction bases numbered 2, after V lost 2 bases and J lost 9 bases. This CDR3 is 12 amino acids long.